This entry lists 9 T cell receptor beta chains sequenced from one sample in a study of OX40 agonist ivuxolimab in advanced cancers. TCRdb's table, derived via immunoSEQ multiplex PCR, lists solely in-frame clones and lacks some. The sample holds under 80,000 clones, around 91% seen once. The source was CD4+ or CD8+ T cells sorted from blood, collected in a trial of the OX40 agonist ivuxolimab. The receptors derive from an adult with an advanced solid tumor such as melanoma, head and neck, liver or kidney cancer.

This chain uses TRBV7-9 with TRBJ2-5; possibly TRBD2 for D (5 bases). The germline gives CDR1 SEHNR, CDR2 FQNEAQ (reference sequence). There are 14 residues in the CDR3. Trimming took 1 base from V and 4 from J, leaving 10 bases between them. This CDR3 is CASSLGNSGETQYF. CDR3 sequence (DNA): TGTGCCAGCAGCTTAGGGAACAGCGGAGAGACCCAGTACTTC.

The V and J genes are TRBV5-6 and TRBJ2-3, with 9 bases identical to TRBD2. The CDR3 consists of 16 residues. Trimming at V came to 0 bases and at J to 2 bases, leaving 4 bases not matched to a gene. The germline gives CDR1 SGHDT, CDR2 YYEEEE. The CDR3 region has the DNA TGTGCCAGCAGCTTGGCCCTAGCGGGATACACAGATACGCAGTATTTT. Encoded protein: CASSLALAGYTDTQYF.

The genes are TRBV28 and TRBJ2-7; 10 nucleotides align to TRBD2. The V segment lost 3 bases and the J segment 6 bases; nucleotides outside the gene matches: 8. The germline V gene encodes CDR1 MDHEN and CDR2 SYDVKM. This CDR3 has 15 residues. CDR3 sequence reads: CASSLGLAGAIEQYF. For the CDR3, the DNA is TGTGCCAGCAGTTTGGGGCTAGCGGGAGCTATCGAGCAGTACTTC.

This clone turned up a few times. V gene TRBV2 combines with J gene TRBJ1-5; D remains unclear. This CDR3 spans 13 amino acids. Germline V gives CDR1 SNHLY, CDR2 FYNNEI. Trimming took 2 bases from V and 7 from J, leaving 9 bases between them. The CDR3 coding sequence is TGTGCCAGCAGTGAAAGAGCCAACCAGCCCCAGCATTTT. Protein sequence: CASSERANQPQHF.

V usage is TRBV7-2 and J usage is TRBJ1-3, with 7 bases lining up with TRBD1. This CDR3 has 16 amino acids. V trimming: 5 bases; J trimming: 4 bases; junction bases outside the gene matches: 11. Germline V CDR1 and CDR2: SGHTA, FQGNSA. The CDR3: CASSRGNRGKGNTIYF. CDR3 DNA: TGTGCCAGCAGCCGCGGAAACAGGGGTAAAGGAAACACCATATATTTT.

V gene TRBV27 combines with J gene TRBJ2-3; 11 nucleotides agree with TRBD2. V shed 4 bases and J 1 base; nucleotides not matched to a gene: 7. CDR1 MNHEY and CDR2 SMNVEV come from the germline V gene (reference sequence). The CDR3 runs 17 residues. Here the CDR3 DNA reads TGTGCCAGCAGTTATATCCCGACTAGCGGGGGCACAGATACGCAGTATTTT. Translating gives CASSYIPTSGGTDTQYF.

The rearrangement links TRBV28 to TRBJ2-7; no reliable D call. The germline V gene encodes CDR1 MDHEN and CDR2 SYDVKM. This CDR3 comprises 13 residues. V was pared by 2 bases and J by 3 bases, with 8 bases between. In DNA, the CDR3 is TGTGCCAGCAGTTTAGGGGAAGACTACGAGCAGTACTTC. This gives the protein CASSLGEDYEQYF.

This clone has only one observation. The chain combines TRBV7-8 with TRBJ1-1; D is unresolved. CDR3 size: 12 residues. V lost 3 bases and J 3 bases, leaving 5 bases between the germline ends. Germline CDR1 is SGHVS and CDR2 is FQNEAQ. The CDR3 DNA follows: TGTGCCAGCAGCTTGCAGGACACTGAAGCTTTCTTT. It is translated as CASSLQDTEAFF.

The chain links TRBV6-6 to TRBJ2-5, with 8 bases matching TRBD2. In germline, CDR1 is MNHNY, CDR2 SVGAGI (reference sequence). The CDR3 is 15 amino acids. The J segment lost 2 bases and the V segment lost 0 bases, leaving 2 bases of the junction unmatched. CDR3 nucleotides: TGTGCCAGCAGTTACTCGAAGCGGGAGCAAGAGACCCAGTACTTC. Protein: CASSYSKREQETQYF.